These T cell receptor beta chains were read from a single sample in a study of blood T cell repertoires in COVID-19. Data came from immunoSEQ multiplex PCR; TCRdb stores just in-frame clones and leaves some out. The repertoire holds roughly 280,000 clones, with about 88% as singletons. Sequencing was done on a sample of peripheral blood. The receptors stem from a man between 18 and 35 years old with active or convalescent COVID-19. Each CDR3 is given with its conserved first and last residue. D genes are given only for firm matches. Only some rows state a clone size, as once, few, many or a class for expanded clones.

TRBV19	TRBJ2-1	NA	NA	TGTGCCAGTAGTATCATGGACTCCGTCCCTCAGCAGTTCTTC	CASSIMDSVPQQFF
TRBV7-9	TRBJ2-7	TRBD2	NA	TGTGCCAGCGGGACTAGGGTGAAACCGTGGGAGCAGTACTTC	CASGTRVKPWEQYF
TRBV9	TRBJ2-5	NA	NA	TGTGCCAGCAGCCCCGGGAGACACTCCCAGGCAGAGACCCAGTACTTC	CASSPGRHSQAETQYF
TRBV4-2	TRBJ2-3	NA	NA	TGTGCCAGCATGGCGGGGTATAATTTGGATACGCAGTATTTT	CASMAGYNLDTQYF
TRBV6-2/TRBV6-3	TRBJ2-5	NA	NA	TGTGCCAGCAGTTGGCAGGGTGGAGAGACCCAGTACTTC	CASSWQGGETQYF
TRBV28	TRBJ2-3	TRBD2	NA	TGTGCCAGCAGTTTATGGAAAGCGGGGGGGCTTACAGATACGCAGTATTTT	CASSLWKAGGLTDTQYF
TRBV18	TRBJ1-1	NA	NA	TGTGCCAGCTCACCACCATCGACAGGAGCTATGAACACTGAAGCTTTCTTT	CASSPPSTGAMNTEAFF
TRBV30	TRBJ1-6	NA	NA	TGTGCCTGGAGTGTACTACCCGCGATACGATTAAATTCACCCCTCCACTTT	CAWSVLPAIRLNSPLHF
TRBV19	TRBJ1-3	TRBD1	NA	TGTGCCAGTGAGACAGGGGCCTCTGGAAACACCATATATTTT	CASETGASGNTIYF
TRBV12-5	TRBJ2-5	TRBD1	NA	TGTGCTAGTGGTTTGGCGACAGGGGGCCCCTTGGGGGAGACCCAGTACTTC	CASGLATGGPLGETQYF
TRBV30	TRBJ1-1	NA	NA	TGTGCCTGGAGTGGACGGCGGGTGGACACTGAAGCTTTCTTT	CAWSGRRVDTEAFF
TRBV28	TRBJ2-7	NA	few	TGTGCCAGCACTCAGCAGAGAGGGGGATACTACGAGCAGTACTTC	CASTQQRGGYYEQYF
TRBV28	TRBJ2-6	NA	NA	TGTGCCAGCAGGGCAGGGTCCCCTGGGGCCAACGTCCTGACTTTC	CASRAGSPGANVLTF
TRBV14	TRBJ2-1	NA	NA	TGTGCCAGCAGCGAGGGTCCCGGACGCCCGGAGGGGCAGTTCTTC	CASSEGPGRPEGQFF
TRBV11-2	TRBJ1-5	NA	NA	TGTGCCAGCAGCCCTCCTAATCAGCCCCAGCATTTT	CASSPPNQPQHF
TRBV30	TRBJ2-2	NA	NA	TGTGCCTGGAGTGTACTTGACACCGGGGAGCTGTTTTTT	CAWSVLDTGELFF
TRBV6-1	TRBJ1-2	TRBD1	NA	TGTGCCAGCAGTGAGCAGGACAGGGGCTATGGCTACACCTTC	CASSEQDRGYGYTF
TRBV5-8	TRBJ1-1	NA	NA	TGTGCCAGCAGCTTCCTCGTGAGGGAAAATACTGAAGCTTTCTTT	CASSFLVRENTEAFF
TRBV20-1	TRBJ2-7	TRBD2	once	TGCAGTGCTAGTTATCGGCAGCGGACTAGCGGGAGGGAAAGCTCCTACGAGCAGTACTTC	CSASYRQRTSGRESSYEQYF
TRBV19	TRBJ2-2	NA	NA	TGTGCCAGTAGTATGGGGCAGTTGAACACCGGGGAGCTGTTTTTT	CASSMGQLNTGELFF
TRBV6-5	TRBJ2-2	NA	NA	TGTGCCAGCAGCTCCCTCACCGGGGAGCTGTTTTTT	CASSSLTGELFF
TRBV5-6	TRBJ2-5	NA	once	TGTGCCAGCAGCGGGAGTTCCCTACAAGAGACCCAGTACTTC	CASSGSSLQETQYF